These T cell receptor beta chains were read from a single sample in a study. Via MiXCR, TCRdb re-called the RT-PCR reads, giving one row per CDR3 protein. Altogether more than 550,000 distinct CDR3 sequences are present, approximately 15% being singletons, with the ten largest covering 3.6%. Source material: memory CD4+ T cells from blood. The receptors stem from a female donor in good health, serving as a healthy control. CDR3s include the opening cysteine and the closing phenylalanine or tryptophan. The D gene is left open where the match is weak.

V gene	J gene	D gene	CDR3 length	CDR3 protein
TRBV5-1	TRBJ2-7	TRBD2	16	CASSLTSGWDPYEQYF
TRBV24-1	TRBJ1-3	TRBD1	21	CATSDLSGLPPGQGSGNTIYF
TRBV12-3/TRBV12-4	TRBJ2-5	TRBD1	13	CASSIGGPETQYF
TRBV2	TRBJ1-6	NA	15	CASSEESSYNSPLHF
TRBV7-2	TRBJ1-2	TRBD1	15	CASSLTRQGNYGYTF
TRBV6-5	TRBJ2-1	TRBD1	15	CASRNTGEGEDEQFF
TRBV19	TRBJ2-7	NA	14	CASSTTGTAYEQYF
TRBV7-9	TRBJ1-2	NA	14	CASSLTGSNYGYTF
TRBV27	TRBJ2-2	NA	15	CASSSSWAGTGELFF
TRBV3-1	TRBJ1-5	NA	15	CASSQSWVNNQPQHF
TRBV28	TRBJ1-2	NA	11	CASSHPGSYTF
TRBV3-1	TRBJ1-1	NA	13	CATAPRGNTEAFF
TRBV7-9	TRBJ1-2	TRBD1	14	CASSPQGGSYGYTF
TRBV29-1	TRBJ1-4	NA	13	CSVMTGSNEKLFF
TRBV15	TRBJ1-2	NA	16	CATSRDLSLRVGGYTF
TRBV25-1	TRBJ2-1	NA	13	CASSGLKADEQFF
TRBV9	TRBJ2-5	NA	12	CASGSGWETQYF
TRBV5-1	TRBJ2-3	NA	11	CASSLIRTQYF
TRBV12-3/TRBV12-4	TRBJ2-2	NA	13	CASSLENGGELFF
TRBV5-1	TRBJ2-1	NA	14	CASSFASAYNEQFF
TRBV2	TRBJ2-2	NA	14	CASKEEANTGELFF
TRBV7-2	TRBJ1-2	NA	13	CASSPGPGKGYTF
TRBV6-5	TRBJ2-5	NA	13	CASSYRVRETQYF
TRBV9	TRBJ2-1	TRBD2	15	CASSVLAGGLNEQFF
TRBV28	TRBJ2-4	NA	13	CASSLPDSKARYF
TRBV5-5	TRBJ2-3	TRBD2	13	CASSLTSEDTQYF
TRBV20-1	TRBJ2-5	NA	13	CSAPAVTQETQYF
TRBV6-4	TRBJ2-3	NA	14	CASSRDSITDTQYF
TRBV18	TRBJ2-1	TRBD2	14	CASLRTSGPNEQFF